The 19 T cell receptor beta chains given below trace back to one sample, sequenced in a study of OX40 agonist ivuxolimab in advanced cancers. TCRdb's copy holds only in-frame clones and misses some; the assay was immunoSEQ multiplex PCR. Among about 27,000 clones, 85% were seen once, and the ten largest hold about half. This material consisted of CD4+ or CD8+ T cells sorted from blood, taken in a trial of the OX40 agonist ivuxolimab. The receptors were sampled from an adult with an advanced solid tumor such as melanoma, head and neck, liver or kidney cancer.

This clone appeared once. The chain joins TRBV27 to TRBJ1-5, with TRBD1 as a possible D gene (5 bases). The CDR3 runs 13 residues. Germline V gene data show CDR1 as MNHEY and CDR2 as SMNVEV (reference sequence). Trimming took off 4 bases at V and 4 bases at J, with 8 bases between the two ends. CDR3 in amino acids: CASSWGGNQPQHF. CDR3 DNA: TGTGCCAGCAGTTGGGGGGGTAATCAGCCCCAGCATTTT.

The gene calls are TRBV5-3 and TRBJ1-6; no firm D call. TRBV5-3 qualifies as an ORF whose function is uncertain. V dropped 7 bases and J dropped 14 bases, with 10 bases sitting between them. The CDR3 covers 10 residues. CDR3 region: CARAPLSLHF. CDR3 DNA sequence: TGTGCCAGAGCCCCCCTGTCCCTCCACTTT.

The chain couples TRBV4-1 to TRBJ2-7; either TRBD1 or TRBD2 may supply D (5 bases each). This CDR3 contains 14 residues. The V end was cut by 4 bases, the J end by 5 bases, with 15 bases between. The V gene's germline CDR1 is MGHRA and CDR2 YSYEKL. The chain's CDR3 is CASSRKSGLDEQYF. The DNA for the CDR3 is TGCGCCAGCAGCCGAAAGTCGGGGCTCGACGAGCAGTACTTC.

This clone has only a few counts. The chain recombines TRBV6-1 with TRBJ1-1, with D uncertain. The germline V and J ends were trimmed by 1 base and 1 base, with 4 bases remaining between them. The CDR3 spans 13 residues. Looked up from germline, CDR1 is MNHNS and CDR2 is SASEGT. CDR3 sequence (DNA): TGTGCCAGCAGTGAAGGGTGGAACACTGAAGCTTTCTTT. Its protein product is CASSEGWNTEAFF.

The chain couples TRBV4-1 to TRBJ2-1; weak D call: TRBD2 (6 bases). With 1 base removed from V and 5 bases from J, the gap between germline ends came to 9 bases. Germline CDR1 MGHRA, CDR2 YSYEKL. CDR3 length: 14 amino acids. CDR3 residues: CASSQGAGHNEQFF. In DNA form, the CDR3 reads TGCGCCAGCAGCCAAGGGGCGGGACACAATGAGCAGTTCTTC.

This chain uses TRBV5-1 with TRBJ1-2; D is undetermined. CDR1 SGHRS and CDR2 YFSETQ come from the germline V gene. Trimming took 2 bases from V and 5 from J, leaving 7 bases between them. The CDR3 is 12 amino acids. The CDR3 protein is CASSFGSYGYTF. As DNA, the CDR3 is TGCGCCAGCAGCTTCGGGAGTTATGGCTACACCTTC.

This clone was seen more than once but under ten times. The chain links TRBV4-2 to TRBJ2-7, with a possible D match to TRBD1 (6 bases). This CDR3 has 14 amino acids. Germline V gene lookup returns CDR1 LGHNA and CDR2 YNFKEQ. With 1 base removed from V and 6 bases from J, the gap between germline ends came to 13 bases. In DNA form, the CDR3 reads TGTGCCAGCAGCCAAGGCGTTACAGGGCTCGAGCAGTACTTC. Amino acid sequence: CASSQGVTGLEQYF.

The gene calls are TRBV9 and TRBJ2-6; D may match TRBD1 or TRBD2 (5 bases each). Germline V gene lookup returns CDR1 SGDLS and CDR2 YYNGEE. The V and J ends lost 3 bases and 4 bases respectively, with 17 bases between them. The CDR3 totals 17 residues. CDR3 residues: CASSATGRPRGANVLTF. CDR3 DNA sequence: TGTGCCAGCAGCGCAACGGGACGGCCCAGGGGGGCCAACGTCCTGACTTTC.

The rearrangement links TRBV9 to TRBJ2-1, with a weak D call TRBD1 (5 bases). Trimming pared 0 bases from V and 4 bases from J, leaving 11 bases between. Germline V lookup: CDR1 SGDLS, CDR2 YYNGEE. CDR3 size: 15 residues. The CDR3 nucleotides are TGTGCCAGCAGCGTAGAAGGGGCAGGGTACAATGAGCAGTTCTTC. Translation: CASSVEGAGYNEQFF.

This clone appeared a single time. The gene calls are TRBV7-3 and TRBJ2-3; D is unresolved. The V gene's germline CDR1 is SGHTA and CDR2 FQGTGA. V was trimmed by 5 bases and J by 4 bases, leaving 16 bases between them. CDR3 length equals 15 residues. CDR3 sequence: CASSVTPGRADTQYF. As DNA, the CDR3 is TGTGCCAGCAGCGTCACCCCCGGTCGCGCAGATACGCAGTATTTT.

The chain joins TRBV27 to TRBJ2-7, with D hard to call. The CDR3 runs to 13 residues. Germline CDR1 and CDR2: MNHEY and SMNVEV (reference sequence). V lost 0 bases and J lost 1, with 4 bases in between. CDR3 residues: CASSLSASYEQYF. As DNA, the CDR3 is TGTGCCAGCAGTTTATCGGCATCCTACGAGCAGTACTTC.

This chain links TRBV30 with TRBJ1-1; the D is unclear. This CDR3 has 10 amino acids. Trimming removed 1 base from V and 10 bases from J, with 7 bases in between. Germline V gene lookup returns CDR1 GTSNPN and CDR2 SVGIG (reference sequence). For the CDR3, the DNA is TGTGCCTGGAGTGGCTTGGGAGCTTTCTTT. Translating gives CAWSGLGAFF.

V usage is TRBV2 and J usage is TRBJ2-5, with D perhaps being TRBD1 or TRBD2 (5 bases each). Germline V gene data show CDR1 as SNHLY and CDR2 as FYNNEI. The V end was cut by 6 bases, the J end by 3 bases, with 14 bases between. CDR3 length: 14 residues. This chain's CDR3 is CASRGVNLEETQYF. DNA for the CDR3: TGTGCCAGCAGGGGGGTGAACCTTGAAGAGACCCAGTACTTC.

The chain joins TRBV6-4 to TRBJ1-6; D gene uncertain. The V end was cut by 2 bases, the J end by 5 bases, with 4 bases between. The CDR3 loop spans 13 amino acids. Per germline, CDR1 MRHNA and CDR2 SNTAGT. The CDR3 protein is CASSDRDNSPLHF. DNA for the CDR3: TGTGCCAGCAGTGACAGGGATAATTCACCCCTCCACTTT.

This sequence joins TRBV7-8 and TRBJ1-5; TRBD1 agrees at 7 bases. CDR3 length: 17 amino acids. The ends lost 4 bases at V and 11 bases at J; junction bases unmatched: 20. From germline, CDR1 is SGHVS and CDR2 FQNEAQ. Written as DNA, the CDR3 is TGTGCCAGCAGCTGGGCCGGGACAGCGGGCAGCGCTGGGGCCCAGCATTTT. Translated, it gives CASSWAGTAGSAGAQHF.

This chain connects TRBV6-1 to TRBJ2-3; the match to TRBD1 covers 7 bases. Germline V gene lookup returns CDR1 MNHNS and CDR2 SASEGT. The CDR3 runs to 14 residues. Trimming took 11 bases from V and 6 from J; bases not matched to a gene: 14. CDR3 DNA: TGTGCCGTACAGGGGCCTTACACAACGGATACGCAGTATTTT. It codes for CAVQGPYTTDTQYF.

V is TRBV9 and J is TRBJ1-6; TRBD1 aligns across 10 bases. This CDR3 has 14 residues. Looked up from germline, CDR1 is SGDLS and CDR2 is YYNGEE. With V trimmed by 1 base and J by 10 bases, 2 bases remained unmatched. The DNA for the CDR3 is TGTGCCAGCAGCGTATGGGACAGGGGCTCACCCCTCCACTTT. Translating gives CASSVWDRGSPLHF.

The V gene is TRBV10-1, the J gene TRBJ1-2, with 9 bases identical to TRBD1. Trimming removed 6 bases from V and 5 bases from J; junction bases left unmatched: 19. Germline-derived CDR1 and CDR2 are WNHNN and SYGVQD (reference sequence). The CDR3 loop spans 18 amino acids. CDR3 in amino acids: CASRGAVGGQGVGYGYTF. The CDR3, as DNA: TGCGCCAGCAGAGGGGCGGTGGGGGGACAGGGAGTAGGGTATGGCTACACCTTC.

This rearrangement joins TRBV7-9 to TRBJ1-2, with 7 bases matching TRBD1. Germline V lookup: CDR1 SEHNR, CDR2 FQNEAQ (reference sequence). The CDR3 covers 13 residues. The junction had 10 bases not matched to a gene; V was cut back by 7 bases and J by 8 bases. CDR3 region: CASTPGGFLGYTF. The CDR3 DNA sequence: TGTGCCAGCACCCCAGGGGGGTTTCTCGGCTACACCTTC. The full variable domain, in which reference TRBV7-9 and TRBJ1-2 provide the parts outside the CDR3, is DTGVSQNPRHKITKRGQNVTFRCDPISEHNRLYWYRQTLGQGPEFLTYFQNEAQLEKSRLLSDRFSAERPKGSFSTLEIQRTEQGDSAMYLCASTPGGFLGYTFGSGTRLTVV.